The sequence of this T cell receptor beta chain was determined in a study of shared clonotypes between healthy human individuals. General study findings and limits: Rarefaction demonstrated incomplete sorted-subset sequencing despite large depth. It was observed that roughly 5.1% of naive CD4 clonotypes were shared across a few donors.

The J segment lost 4 bases and the V segment lost 5 bases, leaving 6 bases of the junction unmatched. There are 16 residues in the CDR3. Germline CDR1 LNHDA, CDR2 SQIVND (reference sequence). Repertoires were generated with immunoSEQ multiplex PCR, while TCRdb's copy carries only in-frame clones and drops some. The sample has about 360,000 clones; around 70% are singletons. As to this clone: Its target is not known.

The chain uses TRBV19 and TRBJ2-2, with 11 nucleotides matching TRBD2. Sequencing was performed on memory CD4+ T cells sorted from blood. Subset indicated: CD45RA-negative fraction. This receptor was obtained from a man in his thirties or forties in good health. The CDR3 sequence: CASSLLAGGSTGELFF. CDR3 coding DNA: TGTGCCAGTAGTCTTCTAGCGGGAGGTTCCACCGGGGAGCTGTTTTTT.